This record concerns one T cell receptor (beta chain) sequence. The target antigen is unknown. Assay: immunoSEQ multiplex PCR; the TCRdb copy retains only in-frame clones and omits some. The sample records about 40,000 clones, approximately 84% being singletons. The sample belongs to a study of OX40 agonist ivuxolimab in advanced cancers. Across the study: Clinicians treated patients with ivuxolimab, an agonistic anti-OX40 (CD134) antibody. The study's findings and limits: The study did not work out the antigen specificity of the expanded peripheral T cells. By week 6 at 0.1 to 3.0 mg/kg, blood CD4+ and CD8+ T cells had expanded clonally.

With 2 bases removed from V and 0 bases from J, the gap between germline ends came to 14 bases. The CDR3 spans 17 residues. The germline CDR1 and CDR2 sequences are SEHNR and FQNEAQ (reference sequence). The clonotype originates from an adult with an advanced solid tumor such as melanoma, head and neck, liver or kidney cancer. The source material was CD4+ or CD8+ T cells sorted from blood, sampled in a trial of the OX40 agonist ivuxolimab. The chain recombines TRBV7-9 with TRBJ2-1, with a weak D call TRBD1 (6 bases). The CDR3 protein is CASSLPDSLSSYNEQFF. CDR3 DNA sequence: TGTGCCAGCAGCTTACCGGACAGCTTGAGCTCCTACAATGAGCAGTTCTTC.